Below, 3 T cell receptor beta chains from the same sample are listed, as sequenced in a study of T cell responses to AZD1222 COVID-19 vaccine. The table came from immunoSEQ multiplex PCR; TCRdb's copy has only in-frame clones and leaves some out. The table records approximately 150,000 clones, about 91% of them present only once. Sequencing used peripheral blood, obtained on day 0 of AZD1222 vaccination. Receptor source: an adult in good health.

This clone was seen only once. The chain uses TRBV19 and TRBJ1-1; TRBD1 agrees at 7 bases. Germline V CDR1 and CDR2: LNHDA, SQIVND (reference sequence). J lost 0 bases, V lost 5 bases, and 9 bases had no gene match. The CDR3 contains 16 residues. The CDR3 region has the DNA TGTGCCAGTAGTCCCGGGACAGCCGAATTGAACACTGAAGCTTTCTTT. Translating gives CASSPGTAELNTEAFF.

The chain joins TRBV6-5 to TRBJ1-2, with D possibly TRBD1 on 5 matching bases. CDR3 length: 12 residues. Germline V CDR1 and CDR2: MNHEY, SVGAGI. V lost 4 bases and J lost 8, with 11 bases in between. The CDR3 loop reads CASSSRVDGYTF. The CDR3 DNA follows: TGTGCCAGCAGTTCCAGGGTCGACGGCTACACCTTC.

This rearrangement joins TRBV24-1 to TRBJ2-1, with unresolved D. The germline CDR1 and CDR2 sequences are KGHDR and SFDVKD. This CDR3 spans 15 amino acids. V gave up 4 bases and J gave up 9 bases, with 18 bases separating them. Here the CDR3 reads CATSDLGMGAIEQFF. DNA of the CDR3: TGTGCCACCAGTGACCTGGGTATGGGCGCAATTGAGCAGTTCTTC.